The 30 T cell receptor beta chains reported below all come from one sample, sequenced in a study of patients and donors after allogeneic stem cell transplantation. TCRdb itself ran the RT-PCR reads through MiXCR, one entry per CDR3 protein. The data contain about 960,000 distinct CDR3 sequences, 18% of them singletons. The specimen was blood, either unsorted or a sorted T cell fraction (not recorded which). The receptors derive from a human donor who was either an allogeneic HSCT recipient or a stem cell or donor lymphocyte infusion donor (not recorded which). It is not recorded whose cells these are; they may come from a transplant donor.

The CDR3 coding sequence is TGTGCCAGCAGTGAGGGAGGACAGGGAACAGATACGCAGTATTTT. Its protein is CASSEGGQGTDTQYF. This chain links TRBV12-3 or TRBV12-4 with TRBJ2-3; 8 bases fit TRBD1. V was clipped by 5 bases and J by 3 bases; unmatched bases: 7. The CDR3 length is 15 residues.

The CDR3 DNA reads as TGTGCCAGCAGTTACTCCAAAGACTCCAAGGATACGCAGTATTTT. Translation gives CASSYSKDSKDTQYF. The chain has TRBV6-2 or TRBV6-3 and TRBJ2-3, with no clear D. The germline CDR1 and CDR2 sequences are MNHEY and SVGEGT. CDR3 length equals 15 residues. The V end lost 0 bases, the J end lost 6 bases, and 13 bases lay between the germline ends.

This sequence joins TRBV7-9 and TRBJ2-5; D is perhaps TRBD1 (6 bases). Looked up from germline, CDR1 is SEHNR and CDR2 is FQNEAQ (reference sequence). The CDR3 has 15 amino acids. The V gene lost 4 bases and the J gene lost 5 bases, with 17 bases spanning the gap. The CDR3 is CASSSWDTEKETQYF. The CDR3 DNA reads TGTGCCAGCAGCTCATGGGACACGGAAAAGGAGACCCAGTACTTC.

This clonotype was recorded a few times. V is TRBV20-1 and J is TRBJ1-4, with a weak D call TRBD1 (5 bases). The CDR3 is 13 amino acids. The V gene's germline CDR1 is DFQATT and CDR2 SNEGSKA (reference sequence). V lost 5 bases and J 8 bases, leaving 15 bases between the germline ends. The CDR3: CSASRDPREKLFF. DNA of the CDR3: TGCAGTGCTTCCCGGGACCCGCGGGAAAAACTGTTTTTT.

A few counts support this clonotype. The chain uses TRBV7-2 and TRBJ2-7, with D possibly being TRBD1 (5 bases). V lost 8 bases and J lost 1, with 21 bases in between. The germline V gene has CDR1 SGHTA and CDR2 FQGNSA. The CDR3 is 16 residues long. The CDR3 coding sequence is TGTGCCAGCGGGCCAGGGATTGGGCTAGAGTCCTACGAGCAGTACTTC. This codes for CASGPGIGLESYEQYF.

About this clonotype: At one end the junction does not follow the germline gene, possibly because of a read error. The chain couples TRBV4-2 to TRBJ2-3; 10 positions agree with TRBD1. The CDR3 extends over 15 amino acids. Germline V CDR1 and CDR2: LGHNA, YNFKEQ. The CDR3 DNA is TGTGCCAGCAGCCAACCGGGACAGGGGAGGGATACGCGGTATTTT. Amino acids: CASSQPGQGRDTRYF.

This clonotype was detected many times. This rearrangement joins TRBV6-5 to TRBJ1-6, with D possibly TRBD1 on 6 matching bases. Germline V gives CDR1 MNHEY, CDR2 SVGAGI. This CDR3 is built from 14 residues. V was pared by 2 bases and J by 7 bases, with 9 bases between. In nucleotides, the CDR3 is TGTGCCAGCAGTTACACAGGGAGGAATTCACCCCTCCACTTT. Translating it yields CASSYTGRNSPLHF.

This clonotype has a count of ten or more. The CDR3 here is CASSLRGVGETQYF. For the CDR3, the DNA is TGTGCCAGCAGCTTGCGGGGTGTTGGAGAGACCCAGTACTTC. The chain couples TRBV5-6 to TRBJ2-5, with D possibly matching TRBD2 (5 bases). This CDR3 spans 14 amino acids. From germline, CDR1 is SGHDT and CDR2 YYEEEE. V lost 1 base and J lost 4, with 11 bases in between.

This clonotype was seen only a few times. In DNA form, the CDR3 reads TGCAGTGCCCGCCCCACATCTAGCACAGATACGCAGTATTTT. Its translation is CSARPTSSTDTQYF. The rearrangement uses TRBV20-1 and TRBJ2-3; no reliable D call. V was clipped by 6 bases and J by 0 bases, with 13 bases between them. From germline, CDR1 is DFQATT and CDR2 SNEGSKA (reference sequence). The CDR3 extends over 14 amino acids.

This clonotype was detected many times. This chain uses TRBV5-5 with TRBJ2-7, with a weak D call TRBD1 (6 bases). The length of the CDR3 is 13 residues. Trimming removed 7 bases from V and 6 bases from J, with 17 bases in between. Germline V lookup: CDR1 SGHKS, CDR2 YYEKEE (reference sequence). CDR3 coding DNA: TGTGCCAGCCATCCTAACAGGGACGGCGAGCAGTACTTC. Its translation is CASHPNRDGEQYF.

J is TRBJ1-6 and V is TRBV12-3 or TRBV12-4; 10 bases match TRBD1. This CDR3 contains 13 residues. J lost 10 bases, V lost 5 bases, and 2 bases had no gene match. DNA of the CDR3: TGTGCCAGCAGTCGGACAGGGGGATCACCCCTCCACTTT. It encodes CASSRTGGSPLHF.

This clonotype was seen a few times. The chain recombines TRBV29-1 with TRBJ1-2; D not resolved. CDR1 and CDR2 from the germline V gene are SQVTM and ANQGSEA. Trimming stripped 3 bases from V and 6 bases from J, with 8 bases between. The CDR3 contains 11 residues. CDR3 DNA: TGCAGCGTTGATTTAGGTGATGGCTACACCTTC. This sequence encodes CSVDLGDGYTF.

In this sample, this clonotype turned up a few times. DNA of the CDR3: TGTGCCAGCAGTTCCTCCCTGGGAGGGCCTAATGAAAAACTGTTTTTT. Its translation is CASSSSLGGPNEKLFF. The chain recombines TRBV27 with TRBJ1-4, with D unresolved. The V end was cut by 4 bases, the J end by 3 bases, with 15 bases between. CDR3 length: 16 amino acids. Germline CDR1 MNHEY, CDR2 SMNVEV (reference sequence).

This clonotype occurred a few times. The chain combines TRBV7-9 with TRBJ2-2; D not certain. V gave up 10 bases and J gave up 0 bases, with 9 bases separating them. Germline V gene lookup returns CDR1 SEHNR and CDR2 FQNEAQ (reference sequence). The CDR3 is 13 amino acids. CDR3 nucleotides: TGTGCCAACACTCCCTCGAACACCGGGGAGCTGTTTTTT. This translates into CANTPSNTGELFF.

The V gene is TRBV3-1, the J gene TRBJ1-3; D gene unclear. Germline loops: CDR1 LGHDT, CDR2 YNNKEL (reference sequence). This CDR3 region has 12 residues. V was cut by 7 bases and J by 1 base, with 5 bases left in between. CDR3 coding DNA: TGTGCCAGCACCGGTTCTGGAAACACCATATATTTT. Translating gives CASTGSGNTIYF.

The rearrangement joins TRBV3-1 to TRBJ1-1; the D is unclear. This CDR3 spans 14 amino acids. Trimming removed 0 bases from V and 8 bases from J, with 13 bases in between. CDR1 and CDR2 (germline): LGHDT, YNNKEL (reference sequence). The DNA for the CDR3 is TGTGCCAGCAGCCAAGACTTGGGAGCGGCCGAAGCTTTCTTT. This gives the protein CASSQDLGAAEAFF. Using reference TRBV3-1 and TRBJ1-1 for the parts outside the CDR3, the full variable domain is DTAVSQTPKYLVTQMGNDKSIKCEQNLGHDTMYWYKQDSKKFLKIMFSYNNKELIINETVPNRFSPKSPDKAHLNLHINSLELGDSAVYFCASSQDLGAAEAFFGQGTRLTVV.

The chain has TRBV11-1 and TRBJ2-3, with D possibly matching TRBD2 (5 bases). The CDR3 runs 18 residues. The germline gives CDR1 SGHAT, CDR2 FQDESV (reference sequence). Trimming removed 5 bases from V and 2 bases from J, with 23 bases in between. CDR3 amino acids: CASSRNSPLAIFTDTQYF. DNA of the CDR3: TGTGCCAGCAGCCGAAATTCTCCATTAGCGATTTTCACAGATACGCAGTATTTT.

The chain combines TRBV4-3 with TRBJ1-1, with a tentative D call TRBD1 (5 bases). Germline V lookup: CDR1 LGHNA, CDR2 YSLEER. Trimming left V 4 bases short and J 1 base short, with 10 bases between. This CDR3 comprises 14 residues. The CDR3 DNA reads TGCGCCAGCAGCCGTAACCAGGGGAACACTGAAGCTTTCTTT. It yields the protein CASSRNQGNTEAFF.

This clonotype was found a few times. V is TRBV2 and J is TRBJ1-4; D ambiguous. The CDR3 covers 13 residues. V was shortened by 8 bases and J by 8 bases, with 15 bases between the two germline ends. In germline, CDR1 is SNHLY, CDR2 FYNNEI. CDR3 residues: CASRNRVVEKLFF. Here the CDR3 DNA reads TGTGCCAGCCGAAACCGGGTGGTGGAAAAACTGTTTTTT.

This clonotype was counted a few times. This chain connects TRBV6-5 to TRBJ1-2; weak D call: TRBD1 (5 bases). The CDR3 is 15 residues long. With 2 bases removed from V and 2 bases from J, the gap between germline ends came to 12 bases. Germline CDR1 MNHEY, CDR2 SVGAGI. The CDR3 reads CASSYLRDSNYGYTF. CDR3 nucleotides: TGTGCCAGCAGTTACCTACGGGACTCGAACTATGGCTACACCTTC.

The chain combines TRBV20-1 with TRBJ1-2, with D unclear. Germline CDR1 and CDR2: DFQATT and SNEGSKA (reference sequence). The CDR3 length is 13 residues. Trimming took off 4 bases at V and 6 bases at J, with 15 bases between the two ends. The CDR3 DNA sequence: TGCAGTGCTACCTCATATGGGGAAGATGGCTACACCTTC. As protein: CSATSYGEDGYTF.

This chain links TRBV5-6 with TRBJ2-1; D may be TRBD1 (9 bases). The CDR3 consists of 15 residues. Germline CDR1 is SGHDT and CDR2 is YYEEEE. Deletions cut 0 bases from V and 9 bases from J, with 16 bases between. CDR3 nucleotide sequence: TGTGCCAGCAGCTTGGCCGCGGGGGGACAGGGTGAGCAGTTCTTC. Its protein is CASSLAAGGQGEQFF.

The V and J genes are TRBV7-2 and TRBJ1-4; the D gene is possibly TRBD1 (6 bases). This CDR3 comprises 17 residues. Germline values: CDR1 SGHTA, CDR2 FQGNSA. The V and J ends lost 5 bases and 4 bases respectively, with 20 bases between them. The CDR3 reads CASSRTRLQGLNEKLFF. Written as DNA, the CDR3 is TGTGCCAGCAGCCGCACCCGATTACAGGGACTTAATGAAAAACTGTTTTTT. Variable domain in full (rest from reference TRBV7-2 and TRBJ1-4): GAGVSQSPSNKVTEKGKDVELRCDPISGHTALYWYRQSLGQGLEFLIYFQGNSAPDKSGLPSDRFSAERTGGSVSTLTIQRTQQEDSAVYLCASSRTRLQGLNEKLFFGSGTQLSVL.

This clonotype was counted between two and nine times. The V call is TRBV7-9, the J call TRBJ1-2; 8 positions agree with TRBD1. The CDR3 has 15 amino acids. Losses at the gene ends were 3 bases for V and 0 bases for J; bases not matched to a gene: 3. Germline-derived CDR1 and CDR2 are SEHNR and FQNEAQ (reference sequence). Written as DNA, the CDR3 is TGTGCCAGCAGCTTTAACAGGGGGACTAACTATGGCTACACCTTC. Protein sequence: CASSFNRGTNYGYTF.

There are many counts of this clonotype. The chain recombines TRBV25-1 with TRBJ2-7, with D perhaps being TRBD1 or TRBD2 (5 bases each). The CDR3 has 12 amino acids. V was pared by 6 bases and J by 3 bases, with 9 bases between. The germline gives CDR1 MGHDK, CDR2 SYGVNS. The CDR3 DNA sequence: TGTGCCAGCAGAAGGGACGGCTACGAGCAGTACTTC. It is translated as CASRRDGYEQYF.

This clonotype was seen a handful of times. J is TRBJ1-1 and V is TRBV10-3; possibly TRBD1 for D (5 bases). CDR3 size: 14 residues. Germline values: CDR1 ENHRY, CDR2 SYGVKD. The ends were cut back, 11 bases at V and 1 base at J, with 17 bases in the middle. DNA for the CDR3: TGTGCCGCCGCAGGATCGGGGGAGAACACTGAAGCTTTCTTT. It encodes CAAAGSGENTEAFF.

The chain links TRBV10-3 to TRBJ1-2; 7 nucleotides match TRBD1. The CDR3 loop spans 16 amino acids. Germline CDR1 and CDR2: ENHRY and SYGVKD. Trimming cost V 0 bases and J 3 bases; bases outside gene matches: 7. CDR3 in DNA: TGTGCCATCAGTGAGTCCTTTAGACAGGGCCACTATGGCTACACCTTC. This codes for CAISESFRQGHYGYTF.

The V gene is TRBV5-1, the J gene TRBJ1-5, with a weak D call TRBD1 (6 bases). CDR1 and CDR2 (germline): SGHRS, YFSETQ. V shed 3 bases and J shed 0 bases, with 22 bases lying between them. The CDR3 is 19 residues long. The CDR3 DNA follows: TGCGCCAGCAGCTCGGCCGGGACAAGGGGAGAGGATAGCAATCAGCCCCAGCATTTT. It yields the protein CASSSAGTRGEDSNQPQHF.

The V gene is TRBV20-1, the J gene TRBJ2-3, with 8 bases lining up with TRBD1. Looked up from germline, CDR1 is DFQATT and CDR2 is SNEGSKA (reference sequence). V lost 5 bases to trimming and J lost 6 bases; unmatched junction nucleotides: 16. CDR3 length equals 16 residues. CDR3 loop: CSALTTDRVNADTQYF. CDR3 DNA: TGCAGTGCTCTTACCACGGACAGGGTGAATGCGGATACGCAGTATTTT.

The rearrangement uses TRBV5-6 and TRBJ1-5; D unclear. Trimming took 5 bases from V and 7 from J, leaving 25 bases between them. The CDR3 loop spans 17 amino acids. Germline CDR1 and CDR2: SGHDT and YYEEEE. The CDR3 DNA is TGTGCCAGCAGGCCTAATCCTAGGTCCCACTTGGGGCAGCCCCAGCATTTT. Protein: CASRPNPRSHLGQPQHF.